This T cell receptor (beta chain) was found in a study of T cells in Graves' hyperthyroidism and ophthalmopathy (dated by TCRdb to between 2018 and 2021). As for the study more broadly: Peripheral blood was collected at initial diagnosis, before any treatment. To identify TCR V-J signatures that set the groups apart, the researchers used a discovery cohort of 100 patients, made up of about 44 with Graves' ophthalmopathy and about 55 with stable Graves' hyperthyroidism. Prospective prediction of ophthalmopathy was tested in an independent validation cohort of under 20 hyperthyroidism patients and roughly 16 patients who later progressed to ophthalmopathy. The approximately 90 discovery patients were divided at random into training and test sets in a 7:3 ratio. In about six Graves' hyperthyroidism patients, the study also compared T-cell repertoires from thyroid tissue with T-cell repertoires from blood. After blood sampling, hyperthyroidism patients were treated with methimazole at a starting dose of 30 mg daily, and ophthalmopathy patients were treated with high-dose intravenous methylprednisolone. The paper reports TCR Vbeta CDR3 sequencing of 140 or so peripheral blood samples: approximately 43 ophthalmopathy, some 80 hyperthyroidism and 17 progressor patients. The paper's findings and limits, for the study overall: In validation, progression to ophthalmopathy was predicted by the model with approximately 67% sensitivity and 72.22% specificity, a median of 6.5 months before onset. No statistical method was used to fix the sample size in advance, and group allocation was not hidden from the investigators. In cross-validation, a model built on a 13 V-J signature told ophthalmopathy apart from stable hyperthyroidism with under 90% sensitivity and approximately 81% specificity, and in testing the same model reached 80%/75%. Most expanded thyroid clonotypes (frequency above 0.001) were also detected in blood, a finding suggesting that blood repertoires may reflect thyroid immune responses.

The TCR beta CDR3 regions were amplified from RNA transcripts. The first round of RT-PCR for the TCR CDR3 was performed with the HTBI primer set and the Qiagen OneStep RT-PCR kit. The libraries were constructed in a second round of multiplex PCR and then size-selected and purified. Paired-end sequencing of the libraries was performed with 100 bp reads on an Illumina HiSeq2000. On the study's bioinformatics: Raw data were processed with SOAPnuke, discarding reads with adapters, uncalled bases, mean Phred below 15, or no exact constant-primer or identifier match. COPE v1.2.5 was used to merge the high-quality paired reads, and each unique nucleotide sequence was defined as a clonotype. MiTCR v1.1 was used to align clonotypes to the IMGT TRBV, TRBD and TRBJ reference segments. Analysis was restricted to V-J combinations with a frequency above 0.0001, which covered about 99% of repertoires. The TCS score was defined as F50 (clonal expansion) divided by E x V (chaos), with BLOSUM62-based TCRdist calculated between CDR3 peptides within each V-J. Welch's t-statistics and random forest reduced approximately 520 V-J features to fewer than 15, which were used in a naive Bayes classifier (R e1071). TCRdb redid the processing of the public reads, applying fastp at Q25 and MiXCR, and retained in-frame beta chains. Every CDR3 protein is listed once, alongside the most common genes and DNA of its rows. The V and J calls and clone size come from TCRdb's table, not from the authors' own analysis. This sample lists about 640,000 distinct CDR3 sequences; around 20% were detected once. The ten largest make up about 35% of the sample.

CDR1 SGHRS and CDR2 YFSETQ are derived from the germline V gene. V trim: 4 bases; J trim: 7 bases; unmatched bases: 8. The CDR3 runs 14 residues from the cysteine to the phenylalanine. Just the 42-base CDR3 DNA is kept, in frame starting at base 1. In the ophthalmopathy patients, disease was moderately to severely active, with a Clinical Activity Score of 3 or more, a NOSPECS grade of 4 or more, and a duration of less than 3 months. Patients with uncontrolled infections, other autoimmune diseases, pregnancy or lactation were excluded. Diagnoses were established on the basis of clinical symptoms, serum thyroxine and TRAb, thyroid ultrasound, and orbital computed tomography. PBMCs were isolated from 8 to 10 ml of fresh peripheral blood by Ficoll-Paque density gradient centrifugation. Trizol reagent was used to extract total RNA, and RNA quality was then checked on an Agilent 2100 Bioanalyzer. As regards this clonotype: Its antigen is unknown. The record has no base qualities; no much larger clone is one base away.

This TCR came from a man aged 25-45 years with Graves' ophthalmopathy. In this chain, TRBV5-1 is recombined with TRBJ2-1; 7 central nucleotides agree with TRBD2. Material for sequencing was blood. The bases read TGCGCCAGCAGCGAGGGCGGGAGTGTGAATGAGCAGTTCTTC. Its translation is CASSEGGSVNEQFF.